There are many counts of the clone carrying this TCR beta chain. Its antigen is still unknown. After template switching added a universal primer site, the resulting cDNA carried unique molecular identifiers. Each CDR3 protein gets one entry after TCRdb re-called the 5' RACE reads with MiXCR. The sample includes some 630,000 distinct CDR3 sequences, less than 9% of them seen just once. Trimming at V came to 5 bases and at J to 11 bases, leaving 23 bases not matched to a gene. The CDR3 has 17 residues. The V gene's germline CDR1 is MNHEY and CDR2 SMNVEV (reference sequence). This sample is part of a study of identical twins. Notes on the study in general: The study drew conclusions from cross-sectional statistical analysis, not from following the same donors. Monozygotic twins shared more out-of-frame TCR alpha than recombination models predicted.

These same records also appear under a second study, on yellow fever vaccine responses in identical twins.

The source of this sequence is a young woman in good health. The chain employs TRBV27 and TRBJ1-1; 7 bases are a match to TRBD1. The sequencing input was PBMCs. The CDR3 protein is CASSPRTGRSWGDYAFF. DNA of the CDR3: TGTGCCAGCAGTCCCCGGACAGGCCGGTCTTGGGGTGATTATGCTTTCTTT.